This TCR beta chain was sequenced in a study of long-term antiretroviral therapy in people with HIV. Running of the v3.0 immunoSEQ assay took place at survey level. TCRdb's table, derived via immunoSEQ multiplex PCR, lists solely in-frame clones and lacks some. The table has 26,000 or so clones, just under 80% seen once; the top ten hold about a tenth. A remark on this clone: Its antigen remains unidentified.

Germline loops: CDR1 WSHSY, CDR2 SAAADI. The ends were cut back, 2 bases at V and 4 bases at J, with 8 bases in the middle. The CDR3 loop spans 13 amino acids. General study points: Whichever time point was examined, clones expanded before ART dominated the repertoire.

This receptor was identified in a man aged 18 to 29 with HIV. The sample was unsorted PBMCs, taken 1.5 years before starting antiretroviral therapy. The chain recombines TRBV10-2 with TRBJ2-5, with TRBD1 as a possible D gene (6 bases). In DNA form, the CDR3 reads TGCGCCAGCAGTGAGAGCAGGGGAGAGACCCAGTACTTC. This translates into CASSESRGETQYF.